Following are 3 T cell receptor beta chains from one sample sequenced in a study of technical replicates of blood from several donors (dated by TCRdb to 2016 to 2017). Libraries were constructed by the immunoSEQ multiplex PCR assay. TCRdb provides this immuneACCESS table in a form limited to in-frame rearrangements. Some clones are lacking; in checked studies, under half of them reflect an unresolved V gene, and why the rest are absent is not known. The sample contains under 75,000 clones, roughly 92% of them found a single time. About 4.5% of the sample is in the top ten clones. What was sequenced was PBMCs. These receptors originate from a human donor in good health. Some clones in this sample may be carry-over from other donors' samples.

As for this clone: Its ends do not fully match the called genes, so a read error is possible. The chain uses TRBV10-3 and TRBJ2-1; TRBD2 agrees at 8 bases. This CDR3 contains 12 residues. Germline CDR1 reads ENHRY; CDR2 reads SYGVKD. CDR3 DNA sequence: TGTGCCATCAGTGAGTCGGGCCAGCGGGGGCTCTTC. Translated, it gives CAISESGQRGLF.

The rearrangement joins TRBV5-1 to TRBJ1-4, with 7 bases that match TRBD1. Unmatched junction bases numbered 2, after V lost 1 base and J lost 5 bases. The CDR3 is made up of 14 amino acids. Germline CDR1 SGHRS, CDR2 YFSETQ. The CDR3 spells CASSLTGENEKLFF. Here the CDR3 DNA reads TGCGCCAGCAGCTTGACAGGGGAGAATGAAAAACTGTTTTTT.

V gene TRBV21-1 combines with J gene TRBJ1-1. TRBV21-1 is reported as a pseudogene. The CDR3 spans 16 residues. In nucleotides, the CDR3 is TGTGCCAGCAGTAATGGGCGGGGAGACTTGAACACTGAAGCTTTCTTT. Encoded protein: CASSNGRGDLNTEAFF.